One T cell receptor (beta chain) is described in this entry. This clone was seen just once. Its recognized antigen is unknown. There are no base qualities to consult, and no much larger clone falls within one base. This sample's time point label indicates: after neoadjuvant nivolumab, at surgical resection. The patients had newly diagnosed stage II-IVA oral cavity squamous cell carcinoma and had not received any prior systemic or radiation treatment. The cohort consisted of patients with HPV-negative, locally advanced oral cavity squamous cell carcinoma. No culture maintenance or expansion was done, as the peripheral blood mononuclear cells went straight to analysis. The samples were obtained from a longitudinal correlative study of a single-arm phase II trial testing neoadjuvant nivolumab in oral cavity squamous cell carcinoma. Subject-matched pre- and post-treatment PBMCs and tumors from three responders and three non-responders underwent genomic DNA-based TCRbeta sequencing. Peripheral blood mononuclear cells were collected before nivolumab treatment and were collected again after treatment, at the time of surgery. The Maxwell RSC DNA from Cells kit was used to isolate genomic DNA from PBMCs.

The data stem from a study of neoadjuvant anti-PD-1 for oral cavity cancer (dated by TCRdb to the early 2020s). Broadly, across the study: Before curative-intent surgical resection, most patients were given three to four biweekly doses of nivolumab at 3 mg/kg. The parent correlative cohort had 12 to 13 patients and a response rate of about 35%. For patients who did not progress, a fourth nivolumab dose was given around day 43, followed by definitive surgical resection on days 50-56. Under RECIST 1.1, patients with complete response, partial response or stable disease were classed as responders, and patients with progression were classed as non-responders. General conclusions and limits of the study: Only three patients per response group were included in the TCR analyses, and the authors called for validation in larger cohorts. Higher pretreatment blood Treg/Th17 ratios correlated with higher pretreatment blood TCRbeta clonality and lower post-treatment tumor TCRbeta clonality. After neoadjuvant nivolumab, T cell clonality (Gini index) in PBMCs was significantly higher in non-responders than in responders.

Based on the germline V gene, the CDR1 and CDR2 sequences are MNHGY and SVAAGI. Deletion took 0 bases off V and 4 bases off J, with a span of 9 bases between the germline ends. CDR3 length: 14 amino acids, cysteine to phenylalanine. Only the CDR3 region is kept as DNA, spanning 42 bases read in frame from base 1. For deep sequencing, each PBMC sample was run in six replicates, with libraries mostly built from about 510 ng of input genomic DNA. Following the manufacturer's instructions, the team built TCRbeta libraries using the immunoSEQ hsTCRbeta kit. An Illumina NovaSeq 6000 S4 flow cell was used to sequence the final libraries, which had first been combined to 3 nM. The paper's data handling went like this. Raw data preprocessing and quality control were performed with the immunoSEQ Analyzer. The analysis was restricted to productive rearrangements, with each unique CDR3 amino acid sequence defining a clonotype. Repertoire clonality was estimated as the Gini-Simpson index, which was computed with the R package tcR. Student's t test was used to compare Gini indices, and Pearson correlation was used to assess associations with tumor size change. TCRdb took over this immuneACCESS table, retaining in-frame rearrangements with V and J assigned. Such tables are incomplete; in checked studies, under half of the missing clones stem from an unresolved V gene, and the remainder is unexplained. The V and J calls and clone size come from that table; D and trimming were worked out from the DNA. The sample table lists about 42,000 clones, around 79% of them with a count of one. The top ten hold approximately 4.8% of the sample.

The sequence joins TRBV6-9 to TRBJ1-1; too little of a D gene remains to name it. The receptor was derived from a person between 40 and 79 years old with oral cavity squamous cell carcinoma. Sample: PBMCs, taken after nivolumab (anti-PD-1) treatment. The CDR3 reads CASSYSGEATEAFF. The nucleotides are TGTGCCAGCAGTTATTCTGGGGAGGCCACTGAAGCTTTCTTT.